Below are 7 T cell receptor beta chains sequenced from a single sample in a study of shared clonotypes between healthy human individuals. Method: immunoSEQ multiplex PCR; TCRdb's copy keeps in-frame clones and lacks some. The sample holds more than 400,000 clones, approximately 95% seen once. Material for sequencing was naive CD4+ T cells sorted from blood. Subset meaning: CD45RA+ positively selected. The receptors were gathered from a woman younger than 45 in good health.

The chain couples TRBV9 to TRBJ2-2; weak D call: TRBD1 (6 bases). CDR3 length equals 15 residues. Germline-derived CDR1 and CDR2 are SGDLS and YYNGEE. V was pared by 3 bases and J by 6 bases, with 15 bases between. CDR3 loop: CASSARTDIPGELFF. Written as DNA, the CDR3 is TGTGCCAGCAGCGCGAGGACAGATATCCCCGGGGAGCTGTTTTTT. The full variable domain, completed using reference TRBV9 and TRBJ2-2, is DSGVTQTPKHLITATGQRVTLRCSPRSGDLSVYWYQQSLDQGLQFLIQYYNGEERAKGNILERFSAQQFPDLHSELNLSSLELGDSALYFCASSARTDIPGELFFGEGSRLTVL.

The rearrangement joins TRBV6-5 to TRBJ2-7; TRBD2 matches at 8 bases. Germline V gene sequence: CDR1 MNHEY, CDR2 SVGAGI. CDR3 size: 15 residues. V lost 7 bases, J lost 4 bases, and 12 bases stayed unmatched. The CDR3 nucleotides read TGTGCCAGCATGGGACGGGGGGGGAGGAGGTACGAGCAGTACTTC. Protein sequence: CASMGRGGRRYEQYF.

The gene calls are TRBV19 and TRBJ1-1, with D unclear. CDR1 is LNHDA, CDR2 SQIVND, per germline (reference sequence). V lost 1 base and J lost 5, with 8 bases in between. The CDR3 totals 13 residues. Written as DNA, the CDR3 is TGTGCCAGTAGTATAGGCGGTGATACTGAAGCTTTCTTT. It encodes CASSIGGDTEAFF.

The gene calls are TRBV19 and TRBJ1-5; D unclear. Trimming took 6 bases from V and 7 from J, leaving 13 bases between them. Looked up from germline, CDR1 is LNHDA and CDR2 is SQIVND (reference sequence). CDR3 length: 13 amino acids. In DNA, the CDR3 is TGTGCCAGTAGCCTCAGGCCGCGGCAGCCCCAGCATTTT. Its translation: CASSLRPRQPQHF. Supplemented by reference TRBV19 and TRBJ1-5, the full variable domain reads DGGITQSPKYLFRKEGQNVTLSCEQNLNHDAMYWYRQDPGQGLRLIYYSQIVNDFQKGDIAEGYSVSREKKESFPLTVTSAQKNPTAFYLCASSLRPRQPQHFGDGTRLSIL.

The V call is TRBV28, the J call TRBJ2-4, with 12 bases aligning to TRBD2. The germline V gene has CDR1 MDHEN and CDR2 SYDVKM. V shed 6 bases and J 9 bases; nucleotides not matched to a gene: 12. The CDR3 is 16 residues long. This CDR3 is CASSPQASGGASIQYF. The CDR3 nucleotides are TGTGCCAGCAGCCCTCAGGCTAGCGGGGGGGCCAGCATTCAGTACTTC.

This chain joins TRBV5-6 and TRBJ2-7, with D possibly being TRBD2 (7 bases). With 0 bases removed from V and 1 base from J, the gap between germline ends came to 14 bases. This CDR3 has 16 residues. Germline lookup yields CDR1 SGHDT and CDR2 YYEEEE. CDR3 coding DNA: TGTGCCAGCAGCTTGGATCGGGGGGCCATATCCTACGAGCAGTACTTC. Protein: CASSLDRGAISYEQYF. The full variable domain, with the rest looked up from reference TRBV5-6 and TRBJ2-7, is DAGVTQSPTHLIKTRGQQVTLRCSPKSGHDTVSWYQQALGQGPQFIFQYYEEEERQRGNFPDRFSGHQFPNYSSELNVNALLLGDSALYLCASSLDRGAISYEQYFGPGTRLTVT.

This sequence joins TRBV5-4 and TRBJ2-6, with a weak D call TRBD2 (5 bases). The CDR3 has 17 residues. CDR1 SGHNT and CDR2 YYREEE come from the germline V gene (reference sequence). Trimming removed 0 bases from V and 2 bases from J, with 12 bases in between. The DNA for the CDR3 is TGTGCCAGCAGCTTGGCCTTGTCCGGGACTGGGGCCAACGTCCTGACTTTC. The encoded protein is CASSLALSGTGANVLTF.